This T cell receptor (beta chain) is drawn from a study of blood T cell repertoires in COVID-19. Background on the study: Researchers got acute and convalescent COVID-19 samples from the United States, Italy and Spain. Sources were T cells, B-cell-depleted T cells, or PBMCs; the material itself was cDNA or gDNA.

The CDR3 totals 13 residues. With 4 bases clipped from V and 5 bases from J, the junction kept 3 bases outside the gene matches. Germline V gives CDR1 SGHTA, CDR2 FQGNSA. Original data processing: It was from reference gene primer amplification that nucleated cell counts were estimated. Sequenced by immunoSEQ multiplex PCR; TCRdb stores in-frame clones only, minus some. For V, J and clone size, that table is used; D and trimming come from the DNA. The repertoire holds fewer than 120,000 clones, 70% to 80% seen once, with approximately 8% in the top ten. This TCR was recovered from a woman in her sixties with acute or convalescent COVID-19. Sequenced sample: peripheral blood. This chain uses TRBV7-2 with TRBJ2-5; 8 positions match TRBD1. The CDR3 nucleotides read TGTGCCAGCAGCTCGGACAGGGTCGAGACCCAGTACTTC. This gives the protein CASSSDRVETQYF.